This T cell receptor beta chain originates from a study of T cells in Graves' hyperthyroidism and ophthalmopathy. Study results and caveats: In validation, the model predicted ophthalmopathy. These predictions came a median about 6.5 months before onset. Ophthalmopathy was separated from stable hyperthyroidism by a 13 V-J model.

As concerns this clonotype: Antigen specificity is unknown.

Exclusion followed for patients with uncontrolled infection, other autoimmune disease, pregnancy or lactation. Used for diagnoses were clinical symptoms, serum thyroxine and TRAb, thyroid ultrasound and orbital computed tomography. TCR beta CDR3 regions were amplified from RNA. The HTBI set primed first-round TCR CDR3 RT-PCR. From the multiplex PCR reads, TCRdb called clonotypes with MiXCR, one entry per CDR3 protein. Of over 500,000 distinct CDR3 sequences in the sample, approximately 16% were seen once. V gave up 9 bases and J gave up 4 bases, with 19 bases separating them. Looked up from germline, CDR1 is ENHRY and CDR2 is SYGVKD. This CDR3 comprises 15 residues.

The receptor comes from a woman in her 30s with Graves' ophthalmopathy. The chain uses TRBV10-3 and TRBJ1-3, with a possible D match to TRBD1 (5 bases). What was sequenced was blood. CDR3 region: CAITGGATPGNTIYF. As DNA, the CDR3 is TGTGCCATTACCGGGGGAGCGACGCCGGGAAACACCATATATTTT.